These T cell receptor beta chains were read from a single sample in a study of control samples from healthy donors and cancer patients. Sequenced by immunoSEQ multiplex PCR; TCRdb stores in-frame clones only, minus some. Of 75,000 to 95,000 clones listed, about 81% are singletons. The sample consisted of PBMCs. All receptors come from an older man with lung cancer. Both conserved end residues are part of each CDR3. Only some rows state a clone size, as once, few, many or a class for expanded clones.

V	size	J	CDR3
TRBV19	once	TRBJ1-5	CASSMGSQGNQPQHF
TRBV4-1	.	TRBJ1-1	CASSAGDRSNTEAFF
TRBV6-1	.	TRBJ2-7	CASSEVRYEQYF
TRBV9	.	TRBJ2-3	CASGGEGGRTDTQYF
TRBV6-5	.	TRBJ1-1	CASSYSWARSTEAFF
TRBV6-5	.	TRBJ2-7	CASKDVAYEQYF
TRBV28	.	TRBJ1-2	CASSLQFNYGYTF
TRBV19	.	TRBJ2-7	CASSIAKGDIYEQYF
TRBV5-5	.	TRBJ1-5	CASSLAGGFDQPQHF
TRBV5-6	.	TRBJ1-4	CASSRGPDEKLFF
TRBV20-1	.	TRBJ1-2	CSATTGYDGTF
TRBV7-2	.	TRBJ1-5	CASSPKEGPNFSNQPQHF
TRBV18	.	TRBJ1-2	CASSNRFAGDHYGYTF
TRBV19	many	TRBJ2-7	CASSMEWGPSYEQYF
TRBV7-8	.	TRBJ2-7	CASSAASVSSYEQYF
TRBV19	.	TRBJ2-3	CASSIVLTGSTDTQYF
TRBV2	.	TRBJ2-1	CASRPGLPGDEQFF
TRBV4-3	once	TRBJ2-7	CASSQDRAGTYEQYF
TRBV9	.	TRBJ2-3	CASSVATSGGLSERYF
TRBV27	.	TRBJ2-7	CASSFSQHSYEQYF
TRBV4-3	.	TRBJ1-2	CASSQLTGEGYTF
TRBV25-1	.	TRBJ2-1	CASSEYRGFEQFF
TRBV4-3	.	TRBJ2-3	CASSQEGTGQQDTQYF
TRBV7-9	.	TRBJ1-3	CASSLAMGGNTIYF
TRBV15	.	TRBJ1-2	CATSRVDRAPNYGYTF
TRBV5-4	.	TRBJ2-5	CASSLDTQETQYF
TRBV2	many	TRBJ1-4	CASSDSYNEKLFF
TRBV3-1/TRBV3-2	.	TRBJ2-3	CASSQTGTDTQYF
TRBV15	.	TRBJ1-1	CATSRGHRDTEAFF
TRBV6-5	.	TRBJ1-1	CASSYHRSMEAFF
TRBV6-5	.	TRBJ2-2	CASSYNRQAGELFF
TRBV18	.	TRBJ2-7	CASSPTGTTYEQYF
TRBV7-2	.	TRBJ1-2	CASSLEDRPNYGYTF
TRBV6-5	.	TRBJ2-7	CASSLRDSSYEQYF
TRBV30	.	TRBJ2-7	CAWGLHRTSQDEQYF
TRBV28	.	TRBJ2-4	CASSWGTGGKNIQYF
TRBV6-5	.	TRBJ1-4	CASSRGYNEKLFF
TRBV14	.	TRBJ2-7	CASSQCQLYF
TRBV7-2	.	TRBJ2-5	CASSFVALQETQYF
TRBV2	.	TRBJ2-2	CASRRTSGGVGSSGELFF
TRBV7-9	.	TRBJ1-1	CASSQLMTGTRSAEAFF
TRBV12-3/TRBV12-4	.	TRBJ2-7	CASSPRIHEQYF
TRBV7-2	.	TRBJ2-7	CASSLQVVSYEQYF
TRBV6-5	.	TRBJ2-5	CASSTSPTPGTQYF
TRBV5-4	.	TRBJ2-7	CASSLYQRGGNGQYF
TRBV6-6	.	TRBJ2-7	CASSSESYEQYF
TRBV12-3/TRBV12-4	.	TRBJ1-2	CASSLGGWYGYTF
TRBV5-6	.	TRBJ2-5	CASSLVAGGGETQYF
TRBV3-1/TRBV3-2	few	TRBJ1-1	CASSQQKSEAFF
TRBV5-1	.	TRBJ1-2	CASSLGGPYGYTF
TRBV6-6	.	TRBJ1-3	CASRGGNSGNTIYF
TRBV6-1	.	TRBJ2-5	CASSEAPGGDQYF
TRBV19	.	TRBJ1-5	CASTPILSNQPQHF
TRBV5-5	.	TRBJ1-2	CASSLADHYGYTF
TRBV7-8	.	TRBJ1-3	CASSLGGAGGLSGNTIYF
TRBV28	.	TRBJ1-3	CASRRGASGNTIYF
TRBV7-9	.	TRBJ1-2	CASSLAATDYGYTF